The 13 T cell receptor beta chains below come from one sample, sequenced in a study of graft-versus-host responses after intestinal transplantation. The antigens for these receptors are not known. This table comes from immunoSEQ multiplex PCR, and its TCRdb copy is limited to in-frame clones, with some not included. The sample contains around 96,000 clones, roughly nine tenths of which appear only once. The specimen comprised unstimulated CD4+ T cells sorted from spleen or lymph node cells, sampled before intestinal transplant. The receptors originated from a human donor who received an intestinal transplant.

The chain employs TRBV28 and TRBJ1-1; perhaps TRBD1 as D (6 bases). V was cut by 4 bases and J by 2 bases, with 14 bases left in between. CDR3 size: 15 residues. CDR1 is MDHEN and CDR2 is SYDVKM in the germline V gene. CDR3 region: CASSSPRGLNTEAFF. In nucleotides, the CDR3 is TGTGCCAGCAGTTCTCCCAGGGGCTTAAACACTGAAGCTTTCTTT.

This clone was recorded only once. The chain employs TRBV11-1 and TRBJ2-2; TRBD2 matches at 8 bases. This CDR3 is built from 15 residues. The V segment lost 2 bases and the J segment 1 base; nucleotides outside the gene matches: 0. Germline values: CDR1 SGHAT, CDR2 FQDESV (reference sequence). Here the CDR3 reads CASSLLAGNTGELFF. DNA of the CDR3: TGTGCCAGCAGCTTACTAGCGGGGAACACCGGGGAGCTGTTTTTT.

This rearrangement joins TRBV29-1 to TRBJ1-1, with a tentative D call TRBD1 (5 bases). Germline lookup yields CDR1 SQVTM and CDR2 ANQGSEA. CDR3 length equals 12 residues. Trimming took 4 bases from V and 0 from J, leaving 6 bases between them. The CDR3 sequence: CSVVRVNTEAFF. In DNA form, the CDR3 reads TGCAGCGTTGTCAGGGTGAACACTGAAGCTTTCTTT.

The gene calls are TRBV5-4 and TRBJ1-1, with D tentatively TRBD1 (6 bases). The CDR3 runs to 13 residues. Trimming left V 4 bases short and J 11 bases short, with 18 bases between. CDR1 and CDR2 (germline): SGHNT, YYREEE (reference sequence). This CDR3 is CASSRQAPGVAFF. DNA for the CDR3: TGTGCCAGCAGCCGACAGGCCCCCGGGGTGGCTTTCTTT.

The rearrangement links TRBV9 to TRBJ2-1; D is ambiguous. Germline loops: CDR1 SGDLS, CDR2 YYNGEE. The CDR3 extends over 13 amino acids. V lost 2 bases and J 9 bases, leaving 12 bases between the germline ends. The CDR3 loop is CASSVGSLSEQFF. Written as DNA, the CDR3 is TGTGCCAGCAGCGTGGGTAGCTTGAGTGAGCAGTTCTTC.

The chain joins TRBV4-3 to TRBJ1-6; 7 bases are a match to TRBD1. In germline, CDR1 is LGHNA, CDR2 YSLEER. The V and J ends lost 0 bases and 7 bases, in that order; junction bases with no gene match: 6. CDR3 length equals 16 residues. Written as DNA, the CDR3 is TGCGCCAGCAGCCAAGAAAGTAGGGGGCAGAATTCACCCCTCCACTTT. This codes for CASSQESRGQNSPLHF.

CDR3 in DNA: TGTGCCAGCAGCTTCGGAGAGACCCAGTACTTC. As protein: CASSFGETQYF. The chain uses TRBV5-4 and TRBJ2-5; D is ambiguous. Trimming pared 2 bases from V and 4 bases from J, leaving 3 bases between. Germline V gene lookup returns CDR1 SGHNT and CDR2 YYREEE (reference sequence). The length of the CDR3 is 11 residues.

This clone has just one count. The gene calls are TRBV4-1 and TRBJ2-1; D is possibly TRBD2 (6 bases). Trimming took 4 bases from V and 4 from J, leaving 14 bases between them. Germline CDR1 is MGHRA and CDR2 is YSYEKL. The CDR3 length is 15 residues. In DNA, the CDR3 is TGCGCCAGCAGCCCCCCACCGGGGAGGTACAATGAGCAGTTCTTC. It yields the protein CASSPPPGRYNEQFF.

This chain links TRBV30 with TRBJ1-2; D is unclear. V was shortened by 2 bases and J by 3 bases, with 19 bases between the two germline ends. CDR1 is GTSNPN, CDR2 SVGIG, per germline (reference sequence). This CDR3 has 16 amino acids. CDR3 protein: CAWSRPGSAAYYGYTF. The DNA of the CDR3 is TGTGCCTGGAGTCGCCCCGGGTCGGCGGCTTACTATGGCTACACCTTC. The whole variable domain, filled in from reference TRBV30 and TRBJ1-2, reads SQTIHQWPATLVQPVGSPLSLECTVEGTSNPNLYWYRQAAGRGLQLLFYSVGIGQISSEVPQNLSASRPQDRQFILSSKKLLLSDSGFYLCAWSRPGSAAYYGYTFGSGTRLTVV.

The chain links TRBV4-1 to TRBJ2-7, with 7 bases identical to TRBD1. V gave up 4 bases and J gave up 3 bases; unmatched junction bases: 6. The V gene's germline CDR1 is MGHRA and CDR2 YSYEKL. CDR3 length equals 14 residues. The CDR3 DNA sequence: TGCGCCAGCAGCCCAGGGACAGTTTTCTACGAGCAGTACTTC. It translates to CASSPGTVFYEQYF.

The sample holds a few counts of this clone. Written as DNA, the CDR3 is TGCGCCAGCAGCTTGGGACACGACATGAACACTGAAGCTTTCTTT. Encoded protein: CASSLGHDMNTEAFF. This chain links TRBV5-1 with TRBJ1-1; D is unresolved. Germline CDR1 SGHRS, CDR2 YFSETQ. V was cut by 0 bases and J by 0 bases, with 9 bases left in between. The CDR3 totals 15 residues.

This clone was detected once. The chain carries TRBV4-2 and TRBJ2-7; 14 nucleotides line up with TRBD2. The CDR3 sequence is 16 residues long. V shed 4 bases and J 2 bases; nucleotides not matched to a gene: 4. CDR1 and CDR2 from the germline V gene are LGHNA and YNFKEQ. CDR3: CASSPGTSGRTYEQYF. The CDR3 DNA sequence: TGTGCCAGCAGCCCCGGGACTAGCGGGAGAACCTACGAGCAGTACTTC.

In its sample, this clone was seen once. The chain carries TRBV9 and TRBJ1-2, with 7 bases matching TRBD1. Germline loops: CDR1 SGDLS, CDR2 YYNGEE. There are 19 residues in the CDR3. V dropped 0 bases and J dropped 0; count of bases not matched to a gene: 14. The DNA of the CDR3 is TGTGCCAGCAGCGTAGTTCATCCCGGGACAGTTTCCCCTAACTATGGCTACACCTTC. Amino acids: CASSVVHPGTVSPNYGYTF.